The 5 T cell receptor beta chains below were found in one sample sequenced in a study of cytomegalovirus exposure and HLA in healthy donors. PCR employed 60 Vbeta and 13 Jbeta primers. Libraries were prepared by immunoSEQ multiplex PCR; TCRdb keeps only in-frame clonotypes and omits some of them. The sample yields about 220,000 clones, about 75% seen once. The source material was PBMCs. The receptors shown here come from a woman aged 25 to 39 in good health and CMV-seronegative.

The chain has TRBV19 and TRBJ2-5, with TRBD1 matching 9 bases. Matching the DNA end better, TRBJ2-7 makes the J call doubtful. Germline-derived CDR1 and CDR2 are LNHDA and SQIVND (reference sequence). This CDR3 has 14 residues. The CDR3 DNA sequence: TGTGCCAGTAGCCTACAGGGGGCTAACTACGAGCAGTACTTC. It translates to CASSLQGANYEQYF.

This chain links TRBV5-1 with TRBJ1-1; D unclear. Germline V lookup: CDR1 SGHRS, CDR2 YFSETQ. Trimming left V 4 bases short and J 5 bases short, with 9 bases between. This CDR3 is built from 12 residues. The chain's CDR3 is CASSNSLTEAFF. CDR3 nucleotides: TGCGCCAGCAGCAATTCCTTGACTGAAGCTTTCTTT.

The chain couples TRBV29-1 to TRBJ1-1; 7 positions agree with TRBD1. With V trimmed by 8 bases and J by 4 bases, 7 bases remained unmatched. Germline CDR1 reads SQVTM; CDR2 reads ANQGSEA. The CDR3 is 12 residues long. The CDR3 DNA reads TGCAGCTCAGGCGGGGACAGCACTGAAGCTTTCTTT. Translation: CSSGGDSTEAFF.

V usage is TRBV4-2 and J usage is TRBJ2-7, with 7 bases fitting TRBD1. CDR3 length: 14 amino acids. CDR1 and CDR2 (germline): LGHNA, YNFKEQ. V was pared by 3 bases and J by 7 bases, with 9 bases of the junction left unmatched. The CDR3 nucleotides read TGTGCCAGCAGCCAGATCCGACAGGGCAAAGAGCAGTACTTC. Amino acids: CASSQIRQGKEQYF.

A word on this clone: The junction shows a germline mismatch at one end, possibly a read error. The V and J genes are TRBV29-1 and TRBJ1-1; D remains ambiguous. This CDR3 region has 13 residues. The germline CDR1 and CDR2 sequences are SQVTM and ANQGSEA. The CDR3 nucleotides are TGCCGCGTTGAAAGAGGGAGAGGCACTGAAGCTTTCTTT. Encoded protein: CRVERGRGTEAFF. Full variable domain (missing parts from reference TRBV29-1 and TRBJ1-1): SAVISQKPSRDICQRGTSLTIQCQVDSQVTMMFWYRQQPGQSLTLIATANQGSEATYESGFVIDKFPISRPNLTFSTLTVSNMSPEDSSIYLCRVERGRGTEAFFGQGTRLTVV.